The present T cell receptor (beta chain) was sequenced within a study of T-cell memory formation after mild COVID-19. TCRdb re-called the 5' RACE reads through MiXCR, storing one row per CDR3 protein. The table lists 90,000 to 120,000 distinct CDR3 sequences, around 15% of them singletons. Broader study findings: Detection of some responders pre-infection suggested pre-existing cross-reactive memory T cells participated. CD8+ contracting clones occupied EMRA, while CD4+ ones occupied mainly CM and EM. CD4/CD8 balance held among clones contracting day 15 to 85, and later expanders leaned CD4+. Researchers could not confirm that second-wave clones peaking on day 37 targeted SARS-CoV-2.

Germline CDR1 MNHEY, CDR2 SVGAGI. CDR3 length: 15 residues. V was pared by 5 bases and J by 3 bases, with 16 bases between. A few counts support this clonotype. Its antigen is as yet unknown. Sequenced input: PBMCs or a T cell subset sorted from them (not recorded which). The clonotype comes from a man aged 18 to 29 who had mild COVID-19 (a few samples of this study predate the infection). Cell type and time point are not known. V gene TRBV6-5 combines with J gene TRBJ1-1; D is uncertain. The CDR3 DNA is TGTGCCAGCAGTGTGCTAACACTAAGGGACACTGAAGCTTTCTTT. Its protein is CASSVLTLRDTEAFF.